This TCR beta chain was recorded in a study of monozygotic twins with inflammatory bowel disease. Study-wide results and caveats: Immunosuppressive treatment differences may have increased patient repertoire variability. TCRbeta inverse Simpson diversity was decreased in IBD patients versus healthy co-twins. Relative clonotype sharing with others was diminished in IBD patients versus healthy twins, particularly with disease activity.

With roughly 17 and 9 cycles respectively, two nested PCRs were carried out on TCRalpha and TCRbeta cDNA. TCRdb reprocessed the 5' RACE reads, keeping one entry per CDR3 protein, no DNA. The sample data list 150,000 or so distinct CDR3 sequences. Points on this clonotype: The antigen is unknown.

The CDR3 totals 14 residues. This receptor was identified in a human donor with ulcerative colitis or Crohn's disease, or a healthy co-twin of an affected twin (not recorded which). This chain connects TRBV12-3 or TRBV12-4 to TRBJ2-6; TCRdb picks TRBD1, but there is no DNA to check that call. Material for sequencing was blood. The CDR3 here is CASSLGPGANVLTF.